This T cell receptor (beta chain) is drawn from a study of cytomegalovirus exposure and HLA in healthy donors. Study in general: Out of approximately 170 million T cells, an earlier analysis found about 120 million unique TCR beta sequences in total. Findings and limits, study-wide: In a later analysis, a missense DCLRE1C variant was linked to TCR beta V- and J-gene trimming.

Notes on this clone: The target antigen is unknown.

This CDR3 is 18 amino acids long. The V and J ends lost 4 bases and 2 bases, in that order; junction bases with no gene match: 7. Looked up from germline, CDR1 is LGHNA and CDR2 is YNFKEQ. In the PCR, 60 Vbeta and 13 Jbeta primers were used. Measured with immunoSEQ multiplex PCR; TCRdb has only the in-frame clones, and not every one. This sample has about 120,000 clones; roughly 80% occur once, and the top ten carry 7.5% to 10%. The sequenced material came from PBMCs. The TCR comes from a female donor in good health and CMV-seropositive. J is TRBJ2-1 and V is TRBV4-2; the match to TRBD2 covers 14 bases. CDR3 coding DNA: TGTGCCAGCAGCCTTGGGACTAGCGGGGGCTTAACCTACAATGAGCAGTTCTTC. Translating gives CASSLGTSGGLTYNEQFF.